These 15 T cell receptor beta chains share one sample of origin, sequenced in a study of blood T cell repertoires in COVID-19. Sequencing used immunoSEQ multiplex PCR; TCRdb keeps in-frame clones, though not all of them. The data contain under 200,000 clones, approximately 80% of them singletons. Sequenced input: PBMCs or T cells enriched from blood (not recorded which). The receptors were sampled from a man aged 45 to 65 who had recovered from COVID-19.

This chain joins TRBV11-2 and TRBJ2-1; 9 bases agree with TRBD2. The CDR3 spans 16 residues. CDR1 is SGHAT and CDR2 is FQNNGV in the germline V gene. V trimming: 7 bases; J trimming: 3 bases; junction bases outside the gene matches: 10. The CDR3 sequence is CASIAAGGGVYNEQFF. CDR3 nucleotides: TGTGCCAGCATAGCCGCAGGCGGGGGGGTCTACAATGAGCAGTTCTTC.

This clone occurred once. The V gene is TRBV10-3, the J gene TRBJ2-4; D might be TRBD1 (6 bases). The CDR3 has 15 amino acids. The germline V gene has CDR1 ENHRY and CDR2 SYGVKD. The germline V and J ends were trimmed by 0 bases and 4 bases, with 10 bases remaining between them. The CDR3 DNA sequence: TGTGCCATCAGTGAGTCGAACAGGGAGAAAAACATTCAGTACTTC. The encoded protein is CAISESNREKNIQYF.

This clone was seen more than once but under ten times. This rearrangement joins TRBV13 to TRBJ1-4; 8 bases map to TRBD1. Losses at the gene ends were 5 bases for V and 10 bases for J; bases not matched to a gene: 9. CDR3 size: 14 residues. Germline lookup yields CDR1 PRHDT and CDR2 FYEKMQ (reference sequence). The CDR3 loop is CASSQRQGYGKLFF. For the CDR3, the DNA is TGTGCCAGCAGCCAACGACAGGGGTACGGAAAACTGTTTTTT.

V usage is TRBV19 and J usage is TRBJ1-2; 12 positions match TRBD1. The CDR3 consists of 16 residues. After removal of 4 bases from V and 7 bases from J, the junction contained 10 bases not matched to a gene. The germline V gene has CDR1 LNHDA and CDR2 SQIVND (reference sequence). The CDR3, as DNA: TGTGCCAGTAGTACTACGGGGACAGGGGGCGTCTCTGGCTACACCTTC. Its protein is CASSTTGTGGVSGYTF.

The CDR3 DNA sequence: TGTGCCAGCAGCTTTGGTTTTAGTAGTTCCCCCCCCAATGAGCAGTTCTTC. Translation: CASSFGFSSSPPNEQFF. The genes are TRBV5-5 and TRBJ2-1; no clear D. The germline V gene encodes CDR1 SGHKS and CDR2 YYEKEE (reference sequence). The V end was cut by 2 bases, the J end by 6 bases, with 21 bases between. CDR3 size: 17 residues.

The gene calls are TRBV4-1 and TRBJ2-2; tentative D call: TRBD2 (6 bases). This CDR3 has 15 amino acids. Trimming stripped 6 bases from V and 1 base from J, with 12 bases between. Germline V lookup: CDR1 MGHRA, CDR2 YSYEKL. CDR3 nucleotides: TGCGCCAGCAGATCATTAGCGGTGAACACCGGGGAGCTGTTTTTT. Translated: CASRSLAVNTGELFF.

The genes are TRBV29-1 and TRBJ2-5; D remains unclear. Germline CDR1 reads SQVTM; CDR2 reads ANQGSEA. There are 12 residues in the CDR3. V was shortened by 3 bases and J by 0 bases, with 5 bases between the two germline ends. The CDR3 sequence: CSVDTDQETQYF. In DNA, the CDR3 is TGCAGCGTTGATACAGACCAAGAGACCCAGTACTTC.

Written as DNA, the CDR3 is TGTGCCAGCAGTTACTTCCGCGAGGGTGGACAGCCCCAGCATTTT. Its translation is CASSYFREGGQPQHF. The chain carries TRBV6-5 and TRBJ1-5; D is uncertain. Trimming pared 1 base from V and 7 bases from J, leaving 14 bases between. Germline CDR1 reads MNHEY; CDR2 reads SVGAGI. The CDR3 has 15 residues.

The chain is built from TRBV27 and TRBJ1-5; D gene unclear. The CDR3 loop spans 12 amino acids. Germline V lookup: CDR1 MNHEY, CDR2 SMNVEV (reference sequence). The V end was cut by 5 bases, the J end by 7 bases, with 9 bases between. Here the CDR3 DNA reads TGTGCCAGCAGTCCTTCGGGGCAGCCCCAGCATTTT. Its protein is CASSPSGQPQHF.

The V and J genes are TRBV6-2 or TRBV6-3 and TRBJ2-7; TRBD2 might be the D (6 bases). CDR3 length equals 15 residues. Trimming took off 2 bases at V and 3 bases at J, with 14 bases between the two ends. Germline V gene data show CDR1 as MNHEY and CDR2 as SVGEGT. CDR3 region: CASSYEGAGLYEQYF. In nucleotides, the CDR3 is TGTGCCAGCAGTTACGAGGGCGCGGGACTCTACGAGCAGTACTTC.

The chain is built from TRBV28 and TRBJ2-3, with 12 bases matching TRBD2. Germline V gives CDR1 MDHEN, CDR2 SYDVKM. The CDR3 has 23 amino acids. The ends lost 4 bases at V and 0 bases at J; junction bases unmatched: 23. CDR3 residues: CASSWPAGGRLAGATTSTDTQYF. CDR3 bases: TGTGCCAGCAGTTGGCCGGCGGGAGGGCGACTAGCGGGGGCCACCACTAGCACAGATACGCAGTATTTT.

This chain connects TRBV6-5 to TRBJ2-7, with 7 bases matching TRBD2. The CDR3 has 15 amino acids. Trimming cost V 0 bases and J 5 bases; bases outside gene matches: 7. Germline V gene data show CDR1 as MNHEY and CDR2 as SVGAGI. CDR3 sequence (DNA): TGTGCCAGCAGTTACTCGACGGGGGGTATCGACGAGCAGTACTTC. Protein: CASSYSTGGIDEQYF.

The chain links TRBV7-9 to TRBJ1-2, with a possible D match to TRBD1 (5 bases). This CDR3 spans 15 amino acids. Germline V gene data show CDR1 as SEHNR and CDR2 as FQNEAQ (reference sequence). V was trimmed by 5 bases and J by 6 bases, leaving 19 bases between them. This chain's CDR3 is CASSIGWGEADGYTF. As DNA, the CDR3 is TGTGCCAGCAGCATAGGATGGGGCGAAGCCGATGGCTACACCTTC.

The chain has TRBV2 and TRBJ1-2; 8 nucleotides line up with TRBD1. The V and J ends lost 7 bases and 8 bases, in that order; junction bases with no gene match: 12. Germline V gene data show CDR1 as SNHLY and CDR2 as FYNNEI. This CDR3 is built from 14 residues. CDR3 loop: CASTATGEGRGYTF. CDR3 bases: TGTGCCAGCACCGCGACAGGGGAAGGACGAGGCTACACCTTC. The complete variable domain, with remaining parts taken from reference TRBV2 and TRBJ1-2, reads EPEVTQTPSHQVTQMGQEVILRCVPISNHLYFYWYRQILGQKVEFLVSFYNNEISEKSEIFDDQFSVERPDGSNFTLKIRSTKLEDSAMYFCASTATGEGRGYTFGSGTRLTVV.

This chain uses TRBV6-5 with TRBJ1-1; a possible D gene is TRBD1 (5 bases). Germline assignment: CDR1 MNHEY and CDR2 SVGAGI. The V end was cut by 10 bases, the J end by 1 base, with 10 bases between. This CDR3 comprises 12 residues. The CDR3 DNA follows: TGTGCCACCAGAACAGGGAACACTGAAGCTTTCTTT. It translates to CATRTGNTEAFF.